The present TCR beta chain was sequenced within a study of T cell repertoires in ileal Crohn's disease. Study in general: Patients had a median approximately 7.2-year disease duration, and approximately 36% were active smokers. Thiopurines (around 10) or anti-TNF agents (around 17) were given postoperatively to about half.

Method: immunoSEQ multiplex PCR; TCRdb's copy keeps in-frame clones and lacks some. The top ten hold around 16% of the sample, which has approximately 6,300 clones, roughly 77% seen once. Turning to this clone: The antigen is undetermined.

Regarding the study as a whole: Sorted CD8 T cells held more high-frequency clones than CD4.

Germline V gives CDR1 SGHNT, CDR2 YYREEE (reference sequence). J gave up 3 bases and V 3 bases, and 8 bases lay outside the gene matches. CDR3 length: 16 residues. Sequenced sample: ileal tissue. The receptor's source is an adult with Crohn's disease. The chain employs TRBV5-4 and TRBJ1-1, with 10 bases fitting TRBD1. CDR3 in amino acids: CASSSRQGAVDTEAFF. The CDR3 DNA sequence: TGTGCCAGCAGCTCTCGACAGGGGGCGGTGGACACTGAAGCTTTCTTT.